The T cell receptor (beta chain) described here comes from a study of cytomegalovirus exposure and HLA in healthy donors. Overall study findings and caveats: A later analysis associated under 20,000 TCR beta sequences with HLA alleles at a 0.05 false discovery rate. Accurate HLA-A and HLA-B prediction from TCR beta sequences was reported for most subjects. The dataset shows that most TCR sequences were rare, while some public TCRs occurred in many donors.

Comment on this clone: Its antigen is currently unknown.

This PCR relied on a set of 60 Vbeta primers and 13 Jbeta primers. Clones were read by immunoSEQ multiplex PCR, and TCRdb kept only the in-frame ones, dropping some. The data contain approximately 150,000 clones, 70% to 90% of them singletons. Sequencing input: PBMCs. The receptor comes from a girl under 18 in good health and CMV-seropositive.

The DNA of the CDR3 is TGCGCCAGCAGCCCGCTTTGGGACAGGGGAAACACTGAAGCTTTCTTT. Translated, it gives CASSPLWDRGNTEAFF. The V and J genes are TRBV4-3 and TRBJ1-1; TRBD1 matches at 10 bases. V lost 4 bases to trimming and J lost 2 bases; unmatched junction nucleotides: 7. CDR1 and CDR2 from the germline V gene are LGHNA and YSLEER. CDR3 length equals 16 residues.